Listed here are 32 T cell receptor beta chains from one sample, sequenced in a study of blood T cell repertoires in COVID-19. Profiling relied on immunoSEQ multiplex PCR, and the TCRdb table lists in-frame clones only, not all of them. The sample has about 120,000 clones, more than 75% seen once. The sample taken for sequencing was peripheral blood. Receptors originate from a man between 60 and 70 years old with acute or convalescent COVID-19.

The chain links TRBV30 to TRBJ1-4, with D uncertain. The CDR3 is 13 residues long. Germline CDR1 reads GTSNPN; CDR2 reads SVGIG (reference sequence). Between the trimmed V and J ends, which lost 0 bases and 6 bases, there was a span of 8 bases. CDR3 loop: CAWSVQVYEKLFF. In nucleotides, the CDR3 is TGTGCCTGGAGTGTCCAGGTTTATGAAAAACTGTTTTTT.

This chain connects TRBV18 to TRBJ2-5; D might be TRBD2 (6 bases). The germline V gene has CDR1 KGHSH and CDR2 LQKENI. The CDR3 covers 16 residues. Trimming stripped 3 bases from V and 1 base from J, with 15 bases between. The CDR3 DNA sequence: TGTGCCAGCTCACCGCCTGTGGGGAGGACCCAAGAGACCCAGTACTTC. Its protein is CASSPPVGRTQETQYF.

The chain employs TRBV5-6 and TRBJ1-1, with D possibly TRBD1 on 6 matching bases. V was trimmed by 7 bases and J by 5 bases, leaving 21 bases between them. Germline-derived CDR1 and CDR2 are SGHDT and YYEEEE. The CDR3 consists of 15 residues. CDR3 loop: CASLAGGGARTEAFF. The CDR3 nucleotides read TGTGCCAGCCTGGCGGGCGGGGGGGCGCGGACTGAAGCTTTCTTT.

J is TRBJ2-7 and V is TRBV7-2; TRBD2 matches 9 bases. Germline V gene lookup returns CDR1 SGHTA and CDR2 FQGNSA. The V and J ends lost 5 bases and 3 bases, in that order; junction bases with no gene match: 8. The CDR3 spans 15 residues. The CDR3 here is CASSLGGAGGYEQYF. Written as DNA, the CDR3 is TGTGCCAGCAGCCTCGGGGGAGCGGGGGGCTACGAGCAGTACTTC.

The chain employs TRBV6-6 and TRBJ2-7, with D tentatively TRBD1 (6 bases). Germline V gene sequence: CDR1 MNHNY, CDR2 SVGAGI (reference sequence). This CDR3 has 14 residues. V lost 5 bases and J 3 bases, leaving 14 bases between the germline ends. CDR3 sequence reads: CASSTRTERYEQYF. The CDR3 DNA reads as TGTGCCAGCAGTACTCGGACAGAACGCTACGAGCAGTACTTC.

The CDR3 coding sequence is TGTGCCAGCAGTTTGACTGGACAGGGCGAGCAGTACTTC. Its translation: CASSLTGQGEQYF. The rearrangement links TRBV27 to TRBJ2-7; 8 bases line up with TRBD1. V trimming: 3 bases; J trimming: 6 bases; junction bases outside the gene matches: 4. The CDR3 spans 13 residues. Germline V lookup: CDR1 MNHEY, CDR2 SMNVEV (reference sequence).

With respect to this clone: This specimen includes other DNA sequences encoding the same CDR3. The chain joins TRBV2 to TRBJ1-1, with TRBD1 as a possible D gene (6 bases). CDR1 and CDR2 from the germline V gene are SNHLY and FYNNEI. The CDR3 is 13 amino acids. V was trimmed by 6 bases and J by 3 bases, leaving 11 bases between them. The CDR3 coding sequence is TGTGCCAGCAGAACAGGGAGAGACACTGAAGCTTTCTTT. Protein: CASRTGRDTEAFF.

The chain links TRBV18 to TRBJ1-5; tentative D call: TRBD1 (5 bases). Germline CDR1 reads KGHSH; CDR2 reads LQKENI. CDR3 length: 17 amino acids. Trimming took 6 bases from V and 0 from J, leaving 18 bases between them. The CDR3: CASSILEGRYSNQPQHF. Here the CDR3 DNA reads TGTGCCAGCTCCATCCTGGAGGGGAGGTATAGCAATCAGCCCCAGCATTTT.

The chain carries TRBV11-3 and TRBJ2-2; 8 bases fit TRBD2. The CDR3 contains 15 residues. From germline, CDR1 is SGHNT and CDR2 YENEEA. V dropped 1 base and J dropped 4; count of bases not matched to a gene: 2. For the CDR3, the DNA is TGTGCCAGCAGCTTAGTCCGGGGGGGCACCGGGGAGCTGTTTTTT. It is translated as CASSLVRGGTGELFF.

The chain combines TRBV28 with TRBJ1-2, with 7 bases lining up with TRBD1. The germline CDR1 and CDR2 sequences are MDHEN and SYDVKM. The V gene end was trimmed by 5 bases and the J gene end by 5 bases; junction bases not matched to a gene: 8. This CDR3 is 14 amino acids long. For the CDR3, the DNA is TGTGCCAGCAGTCCCCAGGGACAGCTGTATGGCTACACCTTC. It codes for CASSPQGQLYGYTF.

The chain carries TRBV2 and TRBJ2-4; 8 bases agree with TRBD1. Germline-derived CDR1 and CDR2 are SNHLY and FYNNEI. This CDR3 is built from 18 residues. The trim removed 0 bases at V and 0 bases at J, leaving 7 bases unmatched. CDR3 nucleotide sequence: TGTGCCAGCAGTGAAGCGTGGGGACAGGCCATAGCCAAAAACATTCAGTACTTC. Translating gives CASSEAWGQAIAKNIQYF.

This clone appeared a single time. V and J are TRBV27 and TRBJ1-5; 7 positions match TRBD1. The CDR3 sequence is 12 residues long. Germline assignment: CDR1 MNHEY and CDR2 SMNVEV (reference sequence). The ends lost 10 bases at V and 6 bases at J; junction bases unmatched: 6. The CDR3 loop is CATRQGGQPQHF. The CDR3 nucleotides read TGTGCCACCCGACAGGGTGGTCAGCCCCAGCATTTT.

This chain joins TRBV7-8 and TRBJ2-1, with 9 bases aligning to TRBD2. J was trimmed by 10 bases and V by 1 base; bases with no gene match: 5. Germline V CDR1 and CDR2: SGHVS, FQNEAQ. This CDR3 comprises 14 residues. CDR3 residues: CASSLGREGREQFF. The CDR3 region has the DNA TGTGCCAGCAGCTTAGGGCGGGAGGGCAGAGAGCAGTTCTTC.

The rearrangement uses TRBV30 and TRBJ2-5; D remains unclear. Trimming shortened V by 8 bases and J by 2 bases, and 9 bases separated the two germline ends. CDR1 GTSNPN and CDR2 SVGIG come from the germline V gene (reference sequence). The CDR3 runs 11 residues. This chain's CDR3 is CAGGQQETQYF. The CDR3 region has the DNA TGTGCCGGTGGCCAGCAAGAGACCCAGTACTTC. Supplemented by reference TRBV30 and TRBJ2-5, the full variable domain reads SQTIHQWPATLVQPVGSPLSLECTVEGTSNPNLYWYRQAAGRGLQLLFYSVGIGQISSEVPQNLSASRPQDRQFILSSKKLLLSDSGFYLCAGGQQETQYFGPGTRLLVL.

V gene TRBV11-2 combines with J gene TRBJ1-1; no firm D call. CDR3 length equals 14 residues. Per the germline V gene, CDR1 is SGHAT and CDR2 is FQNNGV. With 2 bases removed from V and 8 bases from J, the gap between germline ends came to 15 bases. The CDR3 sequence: CASSLLPVASEAFF. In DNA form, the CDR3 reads TGTGCCAGCAGCTTACTCCCCGTGGCCTCCGAAGCTTTCTTT.

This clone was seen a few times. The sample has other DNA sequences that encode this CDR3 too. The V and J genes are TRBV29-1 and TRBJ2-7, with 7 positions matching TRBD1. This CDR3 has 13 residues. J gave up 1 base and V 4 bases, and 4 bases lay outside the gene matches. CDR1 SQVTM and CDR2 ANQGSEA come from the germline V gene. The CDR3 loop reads CSVVQGPSYEQYF. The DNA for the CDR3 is TGCAGCGTTGTACAGGGGCCATCCTACGAGCAGTACTTC.

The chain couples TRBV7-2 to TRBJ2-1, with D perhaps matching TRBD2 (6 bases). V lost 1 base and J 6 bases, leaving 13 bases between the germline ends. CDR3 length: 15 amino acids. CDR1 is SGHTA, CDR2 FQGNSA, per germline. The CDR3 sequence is CASSLGPSAGNEQFF. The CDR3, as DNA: TGTGCCAGCAGCTTAGGTCCTAGCGCGGGCAATGAGCAGTTCTTC.

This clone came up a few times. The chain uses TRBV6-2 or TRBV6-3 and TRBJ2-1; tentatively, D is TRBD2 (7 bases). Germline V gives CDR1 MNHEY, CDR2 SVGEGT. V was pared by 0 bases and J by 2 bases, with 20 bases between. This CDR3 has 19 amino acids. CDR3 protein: CASSYSRGLSGDTYNEQFF. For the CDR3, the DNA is TGTGCCAGCAGTTACTCCCGGGGGTTGAGCGGGGACACCTACAATGAGCAGTTCTTC.

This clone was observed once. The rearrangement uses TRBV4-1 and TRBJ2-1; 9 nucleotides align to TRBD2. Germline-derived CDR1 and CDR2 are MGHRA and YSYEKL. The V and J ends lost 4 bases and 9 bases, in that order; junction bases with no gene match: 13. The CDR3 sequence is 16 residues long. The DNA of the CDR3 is TGCGCCAGCAGCCGGGAGAGGGCGGGAGGGCTTAGTGAGCAGTTCTTC. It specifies CASSRERAGGLSEQFF.

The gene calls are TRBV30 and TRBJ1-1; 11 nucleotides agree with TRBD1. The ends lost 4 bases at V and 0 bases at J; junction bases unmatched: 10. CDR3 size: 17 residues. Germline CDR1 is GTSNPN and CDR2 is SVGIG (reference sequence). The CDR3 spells CAWKGTGGLQMNTEAFF. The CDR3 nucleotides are TGTGCCTGGAAAGGGACAGGGGGGCTACAAATGAACACTGAAGCTTTCTTT.

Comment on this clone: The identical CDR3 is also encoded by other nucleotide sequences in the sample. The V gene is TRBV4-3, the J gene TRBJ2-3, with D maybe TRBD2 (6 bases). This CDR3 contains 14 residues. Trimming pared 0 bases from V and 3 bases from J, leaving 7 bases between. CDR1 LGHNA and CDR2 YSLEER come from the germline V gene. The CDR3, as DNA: TGCGCCAGCAGCCAAGAAGGAGGGACAGATACGCAGTATTTT. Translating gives CASSQEGGTDTQYF.

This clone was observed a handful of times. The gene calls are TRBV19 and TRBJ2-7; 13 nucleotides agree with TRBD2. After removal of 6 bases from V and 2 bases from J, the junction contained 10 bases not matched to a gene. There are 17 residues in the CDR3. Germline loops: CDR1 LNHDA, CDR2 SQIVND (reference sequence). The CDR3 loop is CASRPVLAGGPTYEQYF. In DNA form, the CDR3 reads TGTGCCAGTAGGCCCGTACTAGCGGGAGGGCCCACCTACGAGCAGTACTTC.

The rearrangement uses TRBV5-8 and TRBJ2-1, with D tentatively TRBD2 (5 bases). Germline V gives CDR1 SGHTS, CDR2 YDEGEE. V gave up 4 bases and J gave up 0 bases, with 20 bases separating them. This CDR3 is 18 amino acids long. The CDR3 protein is CASSPGSSLVSSYNEQFF. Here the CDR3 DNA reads TGTGCCAGCAGCCCGGGCTCGTCACTAGTCAGCTCCTACAATGAGCAGTTCTTC.

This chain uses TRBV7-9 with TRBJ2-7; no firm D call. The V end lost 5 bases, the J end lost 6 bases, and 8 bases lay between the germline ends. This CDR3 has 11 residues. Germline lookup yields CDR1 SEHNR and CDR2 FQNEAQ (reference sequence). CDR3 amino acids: CASSPLREQYF. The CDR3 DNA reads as TGTGCCAGCAGCCCCCTGCGCGAGCAGTACTTC.

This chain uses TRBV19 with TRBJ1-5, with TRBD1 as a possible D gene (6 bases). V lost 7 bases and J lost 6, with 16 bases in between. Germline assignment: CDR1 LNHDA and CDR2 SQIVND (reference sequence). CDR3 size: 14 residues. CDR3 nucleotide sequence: TGTGCCAGTAACCAACAGGGTAGAGGTCAGCCCCAGCATTTT. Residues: CASNQQGRGQPQHF.

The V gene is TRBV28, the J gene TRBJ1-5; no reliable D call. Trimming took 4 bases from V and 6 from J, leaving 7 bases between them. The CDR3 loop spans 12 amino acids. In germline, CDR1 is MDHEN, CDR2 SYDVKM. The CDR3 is CASSSPSQPQHF. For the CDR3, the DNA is TGTGCCAGCAGTTCCCCGAGTCAGCCCCAGCATTTT. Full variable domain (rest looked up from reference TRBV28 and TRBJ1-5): DVKVTQSSRYLVKRTGEKVFLECVQDMDHENMFWYRQDPGLGLRLIYFSYDVKMKEKGDIPEGYSVSREKKERFSLILESASTNQTSMYLCASSSPSQPQHFGDGTRLSIL.

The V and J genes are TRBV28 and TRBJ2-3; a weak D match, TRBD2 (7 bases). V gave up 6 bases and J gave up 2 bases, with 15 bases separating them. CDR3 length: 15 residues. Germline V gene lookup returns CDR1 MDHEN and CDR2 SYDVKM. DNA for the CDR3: TGTGCCAGCAGGGAGAGGGGGGGCAACACAGATACGCAGTATTTT. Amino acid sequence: CASRERGGNTDTQYF.

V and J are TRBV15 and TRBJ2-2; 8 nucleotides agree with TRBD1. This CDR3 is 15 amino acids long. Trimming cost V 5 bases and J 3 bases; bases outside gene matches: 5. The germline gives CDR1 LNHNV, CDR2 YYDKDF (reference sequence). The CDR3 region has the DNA TGTGCCACCAGCTGGGAGGACAGGGACACCGGGGAGCTGTTTTTT. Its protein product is CATSWEDRDTGELFF.

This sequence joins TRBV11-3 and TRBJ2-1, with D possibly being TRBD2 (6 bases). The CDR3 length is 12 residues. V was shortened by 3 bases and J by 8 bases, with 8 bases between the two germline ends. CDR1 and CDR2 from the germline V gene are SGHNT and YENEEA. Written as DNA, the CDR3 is TGTGCCAGCAGCTTTGGAGGGGATGAGCAGTTCTTC. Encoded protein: CASSFGGDEQFF.

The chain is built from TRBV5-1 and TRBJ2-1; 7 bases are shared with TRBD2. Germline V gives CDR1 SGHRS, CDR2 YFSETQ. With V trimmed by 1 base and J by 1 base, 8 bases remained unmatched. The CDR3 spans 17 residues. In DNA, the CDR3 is TGCGCCAGCAGCTTGACAACTAGCGTAGGGTCCTACAATGAGCAGTTCTTC. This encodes CASSLTTSVGSYNEQFF.

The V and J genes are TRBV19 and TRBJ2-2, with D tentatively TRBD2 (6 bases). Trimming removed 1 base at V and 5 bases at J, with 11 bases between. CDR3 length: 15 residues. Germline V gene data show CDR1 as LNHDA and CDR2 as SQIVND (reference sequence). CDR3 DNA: TGTGCCAGTAGTATAGGATTCGCGGGGACCGGGGAGCTGTTTTTT. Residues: CASSIGFAGTGELFF.

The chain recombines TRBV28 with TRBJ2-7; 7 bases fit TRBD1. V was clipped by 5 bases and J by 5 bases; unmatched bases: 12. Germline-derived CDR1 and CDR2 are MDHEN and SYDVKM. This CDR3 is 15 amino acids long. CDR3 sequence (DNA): TGTGCCAGCAGTAAGGGACAGTTAAAAACCCACGAGCAGTACTTC. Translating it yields CASSKGQLKTHEQYF.